This TCR beta chain was identified during a study of T cell responses to AZD1222 COVID-19 vaccine. This clone came up once. Profiling relied on immunoSEQ multiplex PCR, and the TCRdb table lists in-frame clones only, not all of them. In the table there are approximately 150,000 clones, 80% to 95% of which are singletons. V was pared by 6 bases and J by 1 base, with 5 bases of the junction left unmatched. The CDR3 runs 15 residues. Germline assignment: CDR1 KGHDR and CDR2 SFDVKD. The starting material was peripheral blood, obtained on day 0 of AZD1222 vaccination. This receptor was identified in an adult in good health. The rearrangement links TRBV24-1 to TRBJ2-3, with 8 bases identical to TRBD1. CDR3 amino acids: CATSHGQGRTDTQYF. The CDR3 DNA follows: TGTGCCACCAGTCACGGACAGGGACGCACAGATACGCAGTATTTT.